The 27 T cell receptor beta chains presented below share a single source sample, sequenced in a study of blood T cells in healthy people across ages. A second PCR, run for roughly 7 to 12 cycles, used a sample-barcoded 5' primer plus a J-beta primer mix. Using its own MiXCR run on the 5' RACE reads, TCRdb lists one record per CDR3 protein. This table holds about 1,800,000 distinct CDR3 sequences, roughly 28% found once. The specimen was blood. All receptors derive from a woman in her thirties in good health.

This clonotype was recorded a few times. The chain's CDR3 is CASSDLGQGAEGYTF. The CDR3 region has the DNA TGTGCCAGCAGTGACCTTGGACAGGGGGCAGAAGGCTACACCTTC. The chain has TRBV27 and TRBJ1-2, with TRBD1 matching 11 bases. From germline, CDR1 is MNHEY and CDR2 SMNVEV (reference sequence). This CDR3 spans 15 amino acids. J lost 8 bases, V lost 5 bases, and 10 bases had no gene match.

The chain carries TRBV29-1 and TRBJ2-7; D may be TRBD2 (5 bases). The CDR3 has 13 residues. Per the germline V gene, CDR1 is SQVTM and CDR2 is ANQGSEA. The V and J ends lost 4 bases and 1 base respectively, with 11 bases between them. CDR3 region: CSVGGEGSYEQYF. As DNA, the CDR3 is TGCAGCGTTGGGGGAGAAGGATCCTACGAGCAGTACTTC.

The table lists this clonotype with a few counts. The rearrangement joins TRBV7-9 to TRBJ2-5; D remains ambiguous. Looked up from germline, CDR1 is SEHNR and CDR2 is FQNEAQ (reference sequence). The CDR3 consists of 12 residues. V lost 11 bases and J lost 1, with 11 bases in between. The DNA for the CDR3 is TGTGCCCCCACGAGCGTCCAAGAGACCCAGTACTTC. Translated: CAPTSVQETQYF.

This clonotype turned up a few times. The rearrangement joins TRBV7-9 to TRBJ2-3; 7 bases fit TRBD1. This CDR3 spans 15 amino acids. Germline V CDR1 and CDR2: SEHNR, FQNEAQ (reference sequence). Losses at the gene ends were 5 bases for V and 1 base for J; bases not matched to a gene: 6. DNA of the CDR3: TGTGCCAGCAGCAACCGGGACAGCCGCACAGATACGCAGTATTTT. Translation gives CASSNRDSRTDTQYF. The whole variable domain, filled in from reference TRBV7-9 and TRBJ2-3, reads DTGVSQNPRHKITKRGQNVTFRCDPISEHNRLYWYRQTLGQGPEFLTYFQNEAQLEKSRLLSDRFSAERPKGSFSTLEIQRTEQGDSAMYLCASSNRDSRTDTQYFGPGTRLTVL.

V and J are TRBV29-1 and TRBJ1-1; the D is unclear. The CDR3 has 12 amino acids. Deletions cut 8 bases from V and 1 base from J, with 11 bases between. From germline, CDR1 is SQVTM and CDR2 ANQGSEA. CDR3 sequence: CSPMRQNTEAFF. CDR3 in DNA: TGCAGCCCCATGAGACAGAACACTGAAGCTTTCTTT.

Remarks on this clonotype: A much larger clone is a single base away; this may be a read error. The chain recombines TRBV7-2 with TRBJ2-5, with 8 bases identical to TRBD2. The CDR3 spans 18 residues. CDR1 and CDR2 (germline): SGHTA, FQGNSA. V trimming: 2 bases; J trimming: 1 base; junction bases outside the gene matches: 12. The CDR3 here is CASSLTVLAGPSQETQYF. The CDR3 DNA follows: TGTGCCAGCAGCTTAACGGTTTTAGCGGGGCCCAGCCAAGAGACCCAGTACTTC.

Comment on this clonotype: Its ends do not fully match the called genes, so a read error is possible. The rearrangement links TRBV5-1 to TRBJ2-1, with unresolved D. Germline V gene lookup returns CDR1 SGHRS and CDR2 YFSETQ. This CDR3 is built from 13 residues. The CDR3 protein is CASSLGGYIEQFF. The DNA of the CDR3 is TGCGCCAGCAGCTTGGGTGGTTACATTGAGCAGTTCTTC.

As for this clonotype: A much larger clone lies one base from this, so it may be a read error. V is TRBV9 and J is TRBJ2-1; D gene unclear. The CDR3 loop spans 12 amino acids. Per germline, CDR1 SGDLS and CDR2 YYNGEE. The CDR3 loop is CTSSVADHEQFF. CDR3 sequence (DNA): TGTACCAGCAGCGTAGCTGATCATGAGCAGTTCTTC.

This clonotype showed up just a few times. This chain links TRBV20-1 with TRBJ2-3; 10 bases map to TRBD2. CDR3 length: 14 residues. Germline loops: CDR1 DFQATT, CDR2 SNEGSKA (reference sequence). J gave up 3 bases and V 2 bases, and 2 bases lay outside the gene matches. CDR3 nucleotides: TGCAGTGCTAGACGAGCGGGGGGGACAGATACGCAGTATTTT. It encodes CSARRAGGTDTQYF.

V is TRBV20-1 and J is TRBJ1-2; TRBD1 aligns across 11 bases. With V trimmed by 6 bases and J by 8 bases, 8 bases remained unmatched. The CDR3 spans 13 residues. CDR1 is DFQATT and CDR2 is SNEGSKA in the germline V gene (reference sequence). CDR3 nucleotide sequence: TGCAGTGCAGAGGACAGGGGGCTAGGAGGCTACACCTTC. As protein: CSAEDRGLGGYTF.

This clonotype was counted ten times or more. The chain employs TRBV9 and TRBJ2-1, with TRBD2 identical over 7 bases. CDR1 is SGDLS, CDR2 YYNGEE, per germline. V lost 2 bases to trimming and J lost 0 bases; unmatched junction nucleotides: 8. CDR3 length: 17 residues. CDR3: CASSVRDYRSSYNEQFF. The CDR3 coding sequence is TGTGCCAGCAGCGTCAGGGACTATAGGAGCTCCTACAATGAGCAGTTCTTC. The full variable domain, in which reference TRBV9 and TRBJ2-1 provide the parts outside the CDR3, is DSGVTQTPKHLITATGQRVTLRCSPRSGDLSVYWYQQSLDQGLQFLIQYYNGEERAKGNILERFSAQQFPDLHSELNLSSLELGDSALYFCASSVRDYRSSYNEQFFGPGTRLTVL.

A few counts support this clonotype. In nucleotides, the CDR3 is TGTGCCAGCAGTACCACACAGGGTCTTGACTCCGGCTATGGCTACACCTTC. Protein product: CASSTTQGLDSGYGYTF. The chain employs TRBV28 and TRBJ1-2, with a tentative D call TRBD1 (6 bases). V lost 5 bases, J lost 4 bases, and 23 bases lay in between. The CDR3 spans 17 residues. CDR1 and CDR2 from the germline V gene are MDHEN and SYDVKM.

This chain links TRBV6-5 with TRBJ1-2, with D maybe TRBD1 (5 bases). The germline CDR1 and CDR2 sequences are MNHEY and SVGAGI. V was trimmed by 4 bases and J by 6 bases, leaving 18 bases between them. This CDR3 is 15 amino acids long. The CDR3 sequence: CASSFSRDASNGYTF. CDR3 coding DNA: TGTGCCAGCAGTTTTTCTCGGGACGCCAGCAATGGCTACACCTTC.

J is TRBJ1-6 and V is TRBV7-9; the D gene is possibly TRBD1 (6 bases). From germline, CDR1 is SEHNR and CDR2 FQNEAQ (reference sequence). CDR3 length: 12 amino acids. The ends were cut back, 7 bases at V and 12 bases at J, with 13 bases in the middle. The CDR3 sequence is CASTSPGQPLHF. The CDR3 nucleotides read TGTGCCAGCACCTCCCCGGGACAACCCCTCCACTTT.

The rearrangement links TRBV7-9 to TRBJ2-7; D perhaps matches TRBD2 (6 bases). CDR3 length: 14 amino acids. V was cut by 5 bases and J by 5 bases, with 16 bases left in between. Germline V lookup: CDR1 SEHNR, CDR2 FQNEAQ (reference sequence). The CDR3 region is CASSPGGSCHEQYF. CDR3 DNA sequence: TGTGCCAGCAGCCCTGGGGGGTCTTGCCACGAGCAGTACTTC.

The chain carries TRBV4-1 and TRBJ1-2; D not resolved. The V gene lost 1 base and the J gene lost 7 bases, with 10 bases spanning the gap. Germline V gene data show CDR1 as MGHRA and CDR2 as YSYEKL. The CDR3 sequence is 13 residues long. Written as DNA, the CDR3 is TGCGCCAGCAGCCAAGTTGGTAGGGTTGGCTACACCTTC. Protein: CASSQVGRVGYTF.

Many counts were recorded for this clonotype. The genes are TRBV7-2 and TRBJ2-5, with 10 positions matching TRBD2. CDR1 SGHTA and CDR2 FQGNSA come from the germline V gene. The CDR3 runs 15 residues. The V segment lost 5 bases and the J segment 2 bases; nucleotides outside the gene matches: 5. In DNA form, the CDR3 reads TGTGCCAGCAGCCAGAGCGGGAGGGGACAAGAGACCCAGTACTTC. This codes for CASSQSGRGQETQYF.

This clonotype was found a few times. This chain connects TRBV4-3 to TRBJ1-5; D is undetermined. This CDR3 spans 15 amino acids. Trimming took 0 bases from V and 1 from J, leaving 7 bases between them. CDR1 and CDR2 from the germline V gene are LGHNA and YSLEER. CDR3: CASSQDRHSNQPQHF. The CDR3 DNA reads TGCGCCAGCAGCCAAGATCGGCACAGCAATCAGCCCCAGCATTTT.

The chain uses TRBV7-2 and TRBJ2-4; no reliable D call. The J call may not be correct, given that the DNA end is closer to TRBJ2-5. The CDR3 totals 13 residues. In germline, CDR1 is SGHTA, CDR2 FQGNSA. CDR3 in DNA: TGTGCCAGCAGTGGGGATATCGAAGAGACCCAGTACTTC. This gives the protein CASSGDIEETQYF.

The chain joins TRBV28 to TRBJ1-2; D uncertain. CDR3 length equals 13 residues. From germline, CDR1 is MDHEN and CDR2 SYDVKM. Trimming stripped 2 bases from V and 5 bases from J, with 9 bases between. DNA of the CDR3: TGTGCCAGCAGTTTAGAATTCCAGTATGGCTACACCTTC. Translating gives CASSLEFQYGYTF.

DNA for the CDR3: TGTGCCAGCACAGGGACCTCTAGCAATCAGCCCCAGCATTTT. Its translation is CASTGTSSNQPQHF. V usage is TRBV6-2 or TRBV6-3 and J usage is TRBJ1-5, with a weak D call TRBD1 (5 bases). The germline V gene encodes CDR1 MNHEY and CDR2 SVGEGT. V was pared by 7 bases and J by 0 bases, with 10 bases between. This CDR3 spans 14 amino acids.

Details on this clonotype: This may stem from a read error, because a much larger clone lies one nucleotide away. The chain carries TRBV20-1 and TRBJ2-5; 10 nucleotides align to TRBD1. Per the germline V gene, CDR1 is DFQATT and CDR2 is SNEGSKA (reference sequence). The CDR3 runs 14 residues. Losses at the gene ends were 3 bases for V and 11 bases for J; bases not matched to a gene: 12. CDR3 in amino acids: CSARPGQGIHKQYF. In nucleotides, the CDR3 is TGCAGTGCTAGGCCGGGACAGGGGATACACAAGCAGTACTTC.

A word on this clonotype: One junction end does not reproduce the germline sequence, and a read error may be involved. The rearrangement joins TRBV15 to TRBJ2-5; tentatively, D is TRBD2 (5 bases). This CDR3 contains 14 residues. The germline gives CDR1 LNHNV, CDR2 YYDKDF (reference sequence). In DNA, the CDR3 is TGTGCCGCCAGCAGAGAGGACTCCCAAGAGACCCAGTACTTC. Translating gives CAASREDSQETQYF. Combining the CDR3 with reference TRBV15 and TRBJ2-5 gives the whole variable domain DAMVIQNPRYQVTQFGKPVTLSCSQTLNHNVMYWYQQKSSQAPKLLFHYYDKDFNNEADTPDNFQSRRPNTSFCFLDIRSPGLGDTAMYLCAASREDSQETQYFGPGTRLLVL.

This clonotype was counted many times. The rearrangement uses TRBV5-1 and TRBJ2-5; 8 bases map to TRBD2. The germline gives CDR1 SGHRS, CDR2 YFSETQ. The CDR3 runs 15 residues. The V and J ends lost 2 bases and 4 bases, in that order; junction bases with no gene match: 7. This chain's CDR3 is CASSFAGGAVETQYF. For the CDR3, the DNA is TGCGCCAGCAGCTTCGCGGGGGGCGCGGTAGAGACCCAGTACTTC.

This clonotype appeared a few times. V usage is TRBV12-3 or TRBV12-4 and J usage is TRBJ1-1; perhaps TRBD1 as D (5 bases). The CDR3 runs 14 residues. V was shortened by 4 bases and J by 5 bases, with 14 bases between the two germline ends. The DNA of the CDR3 is TGTGCCAGCAGTTCCACCAGGGAATATACTGAAGCTTTCTTT. It codes for CASSSTREYTEAFF.

To note about this clonotype: Just one base apart from a much larger clone, this may be a read error. This sequence joins TRBV29-1 and TRBJ2-7; 12 positions match TRBD2. The CDR3 extends over 14 amino acids. Germline V lookup: CDR1 SQVTM, CDR2 ANQGSEA. The CDR3, as DNA: TGCAACGTTGTATCCACTAGCGGGGGGTACGAGCAGTACTTC. Protein: CNVVSTSGGYEQYF.

As for this clonotype: The conserved phenylalanine or tryptophan is not found at the CDR3 terminus, so this likely reflects a read error. It is unclear where the CDR3 begins or ends on the DNA, so no DNA is shown, and the CDR3 is as TCRdb lists it. V usage is TRBV12-3 or TRBV12-4 and J usage is TRBJ2-1; TRBD1 was called by the table and not checked on the DNA. 16 amino acids form the CDR3, both terminal residues included. CDR3 sequence reads: CASRSGTGRTGYTFGS.